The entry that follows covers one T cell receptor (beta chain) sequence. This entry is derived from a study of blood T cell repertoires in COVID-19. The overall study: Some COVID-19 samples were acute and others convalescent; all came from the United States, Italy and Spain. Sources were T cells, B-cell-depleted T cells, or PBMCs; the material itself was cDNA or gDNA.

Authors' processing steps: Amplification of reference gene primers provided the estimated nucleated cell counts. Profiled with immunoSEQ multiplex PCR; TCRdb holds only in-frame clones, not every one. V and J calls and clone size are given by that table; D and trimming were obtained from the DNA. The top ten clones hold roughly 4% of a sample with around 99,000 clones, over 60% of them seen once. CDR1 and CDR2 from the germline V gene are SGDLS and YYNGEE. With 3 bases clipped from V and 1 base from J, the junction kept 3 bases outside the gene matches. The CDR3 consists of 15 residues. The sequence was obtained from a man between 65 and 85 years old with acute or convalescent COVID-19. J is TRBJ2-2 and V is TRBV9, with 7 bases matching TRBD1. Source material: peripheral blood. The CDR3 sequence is CASSGRQGNTGELFF. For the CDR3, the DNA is TGTGCCAGCAGCGGTCGACAGGGGAACACCGGGGAGCTGTTTTTT. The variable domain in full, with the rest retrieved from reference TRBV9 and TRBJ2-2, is DSGVTQTPKHLITATGQRVTLRCSPRSGDLSVYWYQQSLDQGLQFLIQYYNGEERAKGNILERFSAQQFPDLHSELNLSSLELGDSALYFCASSGRQGNTGELFFGEGSRLTVL.